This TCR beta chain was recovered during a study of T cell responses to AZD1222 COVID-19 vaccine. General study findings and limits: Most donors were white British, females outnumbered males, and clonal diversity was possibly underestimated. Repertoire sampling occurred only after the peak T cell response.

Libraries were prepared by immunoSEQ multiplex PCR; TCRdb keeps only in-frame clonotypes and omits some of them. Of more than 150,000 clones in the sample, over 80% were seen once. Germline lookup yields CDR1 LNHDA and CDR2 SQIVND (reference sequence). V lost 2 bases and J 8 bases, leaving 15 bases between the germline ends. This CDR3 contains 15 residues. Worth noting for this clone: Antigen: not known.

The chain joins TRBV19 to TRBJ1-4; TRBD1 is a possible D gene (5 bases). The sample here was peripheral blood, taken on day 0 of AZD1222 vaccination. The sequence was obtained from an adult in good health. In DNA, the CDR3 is TGTGCCAGTAGTATAACCGGGACTCCTAGGGAAAAACTGTTTTTT. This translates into CASSITGTPREKLFF.